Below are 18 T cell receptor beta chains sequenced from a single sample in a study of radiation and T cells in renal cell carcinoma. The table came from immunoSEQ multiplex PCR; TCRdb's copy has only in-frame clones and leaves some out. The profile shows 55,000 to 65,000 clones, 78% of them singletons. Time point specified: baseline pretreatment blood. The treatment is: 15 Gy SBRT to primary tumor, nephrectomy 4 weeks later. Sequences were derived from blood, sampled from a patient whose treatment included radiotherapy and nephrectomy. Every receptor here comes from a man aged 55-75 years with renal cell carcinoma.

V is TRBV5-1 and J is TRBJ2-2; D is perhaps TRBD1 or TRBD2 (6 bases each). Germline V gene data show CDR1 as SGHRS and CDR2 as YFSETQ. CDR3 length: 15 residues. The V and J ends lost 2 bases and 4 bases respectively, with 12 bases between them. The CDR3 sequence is CASSLGGRGTGELFF. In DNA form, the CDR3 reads TGCGCCAGCAGCTTAGGGGGGCGAGGCACCGGGGAGCTGTTTTTT.

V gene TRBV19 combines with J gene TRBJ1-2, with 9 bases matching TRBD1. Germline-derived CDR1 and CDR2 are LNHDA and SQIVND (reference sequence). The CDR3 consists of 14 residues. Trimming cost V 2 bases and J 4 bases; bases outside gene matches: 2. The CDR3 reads CASSIPTGGYGYTF. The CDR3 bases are TGTGCCAGTAGTATACCGACAGGGGGCTATGGCTACACCTTC.

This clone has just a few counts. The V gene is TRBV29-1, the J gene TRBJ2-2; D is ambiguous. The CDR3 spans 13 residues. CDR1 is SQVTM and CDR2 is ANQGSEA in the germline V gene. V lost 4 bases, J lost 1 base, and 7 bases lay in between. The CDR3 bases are TGCAGCGTTGGCCAGGTGAACACCGGGGAGCTGTTTTTT. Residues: CSVGQVNTGELFF.

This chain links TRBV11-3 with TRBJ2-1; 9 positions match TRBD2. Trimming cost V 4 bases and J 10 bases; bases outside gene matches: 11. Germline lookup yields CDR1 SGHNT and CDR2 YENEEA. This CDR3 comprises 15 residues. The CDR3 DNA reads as TGTGCCAGCAGCTCGGGTAGCGGGAGTCCCGGGGAGCAGTTCTTC. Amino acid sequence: CASSSGSGSPGEQFF.

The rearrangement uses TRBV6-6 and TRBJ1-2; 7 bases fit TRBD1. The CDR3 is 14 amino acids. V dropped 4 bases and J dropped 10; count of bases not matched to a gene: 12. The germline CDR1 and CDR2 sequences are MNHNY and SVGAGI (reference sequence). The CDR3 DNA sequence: TGTGCCAGCAGTTCCACCCGGGACAGTTTCGACTACACCTTC. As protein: CASSSTRDSFDYTF.

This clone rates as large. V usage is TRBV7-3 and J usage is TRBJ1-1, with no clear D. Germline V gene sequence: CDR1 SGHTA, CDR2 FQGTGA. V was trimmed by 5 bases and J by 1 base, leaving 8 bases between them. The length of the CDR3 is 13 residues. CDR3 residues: CASSPTRNTEAFF. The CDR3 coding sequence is TGTGCCAGCAGCCCTACAAGGAACACTGAAGCTTTCTTT.

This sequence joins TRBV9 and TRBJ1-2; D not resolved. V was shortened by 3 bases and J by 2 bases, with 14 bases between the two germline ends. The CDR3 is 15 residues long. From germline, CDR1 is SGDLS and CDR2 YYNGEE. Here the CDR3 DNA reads TGTGCCAGCAGCGCTCACGGCTCCGAGAACTATGGCTACACCTTC. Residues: CASSAHGSENYGYTF.

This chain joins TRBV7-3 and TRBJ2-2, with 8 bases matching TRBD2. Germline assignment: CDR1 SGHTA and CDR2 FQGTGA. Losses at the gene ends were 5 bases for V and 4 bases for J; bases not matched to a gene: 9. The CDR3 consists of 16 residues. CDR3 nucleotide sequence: TGTGCCAGCAGCCCTAACGGGAGGGCGGTCACCGGGGAGCTGTTTTTT. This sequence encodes CASSPNGRAVTGELFF.

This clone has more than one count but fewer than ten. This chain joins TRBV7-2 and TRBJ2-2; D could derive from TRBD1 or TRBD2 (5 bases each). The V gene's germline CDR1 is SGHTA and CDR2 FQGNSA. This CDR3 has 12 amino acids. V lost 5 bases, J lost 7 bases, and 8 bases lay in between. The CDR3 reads CASSRGHGELFF. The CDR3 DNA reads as TGTGCCAGCAGCCGGGGCCACGGGGAGCTGTTTTTT. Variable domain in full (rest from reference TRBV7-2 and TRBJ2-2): GAGVSQSPSNKVTEKGKDVELRCDPISGHTALYWYRQSLGQGLEFLIYFQGNSAPDKSGLPSDRFSAERTGGSVSTLTIQRTQQEDSAVYLCASSRGHGELFFGEGSRLTVL.

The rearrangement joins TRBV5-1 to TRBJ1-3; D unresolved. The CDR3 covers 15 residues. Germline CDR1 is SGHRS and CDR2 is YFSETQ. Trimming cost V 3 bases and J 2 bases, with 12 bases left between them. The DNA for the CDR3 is TGCGCCAGCAGCTCGGATTACGGGACTGGAAACACCATATATTTT. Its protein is CASSSDYGTGNTIYF.

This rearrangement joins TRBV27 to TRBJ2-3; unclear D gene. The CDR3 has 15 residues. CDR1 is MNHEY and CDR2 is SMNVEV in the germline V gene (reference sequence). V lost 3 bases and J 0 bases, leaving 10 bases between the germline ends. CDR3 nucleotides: TGTGCCAGCAGTTTTGACGGGCCGAGCACAGATACGCAGTATTTT. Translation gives CASSFDGPSTDTQYF.

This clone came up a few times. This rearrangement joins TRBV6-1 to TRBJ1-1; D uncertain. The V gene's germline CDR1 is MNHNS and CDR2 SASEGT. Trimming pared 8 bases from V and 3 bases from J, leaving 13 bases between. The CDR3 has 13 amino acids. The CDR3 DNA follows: TGTGCCAGCGCCCGCTTGATGGACACTGAAGCTTTCTTT. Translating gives CASARLMDTEAFF.

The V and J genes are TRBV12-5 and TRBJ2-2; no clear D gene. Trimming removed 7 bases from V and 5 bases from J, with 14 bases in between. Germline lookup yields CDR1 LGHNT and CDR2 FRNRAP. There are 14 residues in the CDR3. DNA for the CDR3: TGTGCTAGTGCTGGTACTTTCCAGACCGGGGAGCTGTTTTTT. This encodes CASAGTFQTGELFF.

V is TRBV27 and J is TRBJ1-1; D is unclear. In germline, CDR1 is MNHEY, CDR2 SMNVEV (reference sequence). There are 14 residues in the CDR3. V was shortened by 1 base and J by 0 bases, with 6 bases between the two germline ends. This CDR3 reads CASSLLVMNTEAFF. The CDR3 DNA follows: TGTGCCAGCAGTTTATTAGTAATGAACACTGAAGCTTTCTTT.

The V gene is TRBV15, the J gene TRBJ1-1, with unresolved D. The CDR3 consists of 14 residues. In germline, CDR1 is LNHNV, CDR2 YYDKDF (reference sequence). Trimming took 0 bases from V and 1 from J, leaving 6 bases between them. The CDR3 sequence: CATSRENTNTEAFF. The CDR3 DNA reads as TGTGCCACCAGCAGAGAAAACACGAACACTGAAGCTTTCTTT.

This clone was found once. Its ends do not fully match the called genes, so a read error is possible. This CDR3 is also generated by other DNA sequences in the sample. DNA of the CDR3: TGCAGCGTGGCCCCAGTTGGCACGGATACGCAGTATTTT. Translating gives CSVAPVGTDTQYF. The V gene is TRBV29-1, the J gene TRBJ2-3; no reliable D call. Germline V gene data show CDR1 as SQVTM and CDR2 as ANQGSEA. The CDR3 is 13 amino acids.

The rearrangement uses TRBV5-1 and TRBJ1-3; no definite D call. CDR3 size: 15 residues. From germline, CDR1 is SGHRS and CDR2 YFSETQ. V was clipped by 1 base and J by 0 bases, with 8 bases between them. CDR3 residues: CASSLNSLSGNTIYF. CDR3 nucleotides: TGCGCCAGCAGCTTGAATTCCCTCTCTGGAAACACCATATATTTT.

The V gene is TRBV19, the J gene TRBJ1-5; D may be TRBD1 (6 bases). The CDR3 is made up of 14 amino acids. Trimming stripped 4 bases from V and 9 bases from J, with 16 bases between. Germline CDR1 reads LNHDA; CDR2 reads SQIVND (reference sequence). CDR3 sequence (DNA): TGTGCCAGTAGTAGGACAGCCGTCAAGGGGCCCCAGCATTTT. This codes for CASSRTAVKGPQHF.